This record looks at one TCR beta chain sequence and its context. The antigen remains unidentified. This sample is part of a study of T cells after yellow fever vaccination. There are 14 residues in the CDR3. The junction had 10 bases not matched to a gene; V was cut back by 7 bases and J by 5 bases. Germline V gene data show CDR1 as SNHLY and CDR2 as FYNNEI. TCRdb analysed the 5' RACE reads with MiXCR anew, one entry per CDR3 protein. The table shows under 350,000 distinct CDR3 sequences, with roughly 3.9% occurring only once. Regarding the study as a whole: Although most clonotypes did not, a small share appeared in both CD4 and CD8 compartments.

This chain uses TRBV2 with TRBJ2-5; TRBD1 aligns across 7 bases. The material was PBMCs, obtained 5 days after the yellow fever booster vaccination. This receptor was identified in a man aged 18-30 years who received the YFV17D yellow fever vaccine. In nucleotides, the CDR3 is TGTGCCAGCACCCTACTGACAGGGTCGGAGACCCAGTACTTC. This sequence encodes CASTLLTGSETQYF.